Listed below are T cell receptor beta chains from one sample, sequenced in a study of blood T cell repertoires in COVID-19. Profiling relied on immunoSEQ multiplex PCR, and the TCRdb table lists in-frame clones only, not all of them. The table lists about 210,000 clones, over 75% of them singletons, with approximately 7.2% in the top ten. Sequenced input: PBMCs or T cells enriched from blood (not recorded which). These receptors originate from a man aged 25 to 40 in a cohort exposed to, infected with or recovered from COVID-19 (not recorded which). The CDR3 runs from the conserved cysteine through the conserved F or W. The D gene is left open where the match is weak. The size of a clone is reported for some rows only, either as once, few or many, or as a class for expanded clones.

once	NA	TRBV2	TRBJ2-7	CASARTTQTYEQYF	TGTGCCAGCGCCCGGACTACTCAAACCTACGAGCAGTACTTC
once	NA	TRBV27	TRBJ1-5	CASSLSNGLNQPQHF	TGTGCCAGCAGTTTATCGAATGGGCTCAATCAGCCCCAGCATTTT
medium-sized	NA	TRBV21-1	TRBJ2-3	CATSSRRERSTDTQYF	TGTGCCACCAGCAGCAGGCGGGAGAGGAGCACAGATACGCAGTATTTT
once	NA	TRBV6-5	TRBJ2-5	CASRAAGETQYF	TGTGCCAGCAGGGCCGCGGGAGAGACCCAGTACTTC
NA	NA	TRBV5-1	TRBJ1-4	CASSREAGNEKLFF	TGCGCCAGCAGCCGCGAGGCAGGGAATGAAAAACTGTTTTTT
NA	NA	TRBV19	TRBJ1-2	CASSIESGHGYTF	TGTGCCAGTAGTATAGAGTCTGGGCATGGCTACACCTTC
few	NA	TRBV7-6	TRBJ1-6	CASSLGLSGQNSPLHF	TGTGCCAGCAGCTTAGGCCTTAGCGGGCAGAATTCACCCCTCCACTTT
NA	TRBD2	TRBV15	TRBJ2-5	CATSRDRGGRETQYF	TGTGCCACCAGCAGAGATCGGGGGGGCCGGGAGACCCAGTACTTC
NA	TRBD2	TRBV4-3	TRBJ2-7	CASSQDPSGRYSSYEQYF	TGCGCCAGCAGCCAAGACCCCAGCGGGAGGTATTCCTCCTACGAGCAGTACTTC
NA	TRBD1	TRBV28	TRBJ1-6	CASSPPGQPRALHF	TGTGCCAGCAGTCCCCCGGGACAGCCTAGGGCCCTCCACTTT
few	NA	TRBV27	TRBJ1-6	CASSSEGGGSYNSPLHF	TGTGCCAGCAGCTCCGAAGGGGGGGGCTCCTATAATTCACCCCTCCACTTT
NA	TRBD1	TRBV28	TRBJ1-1	CASTHRGGYTEAFF	TGTGCCAGCACTCACAGGGGGGGTTACACTGAAGCTTTCTTT
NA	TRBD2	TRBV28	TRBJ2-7	CASTGTSGRIYEQYF	TGTGCCAGCACCGGGACTAGCGGGAGGATCTACGAGCAGTACTTC
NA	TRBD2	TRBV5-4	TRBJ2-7	CASSSGLAVYEQYF	TGTGCCAGCAGCTCGGGACTAGCAGTCTACGAGCAGTACTTC
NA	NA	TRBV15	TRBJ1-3	CATSRDTRQGNTIYF	TGTGCCACCAGCAGAGATACTCGACAGGGAAACACCATATATTTT
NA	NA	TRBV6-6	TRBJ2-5	CASSPREAKETQYF	TGTGCCAGCAGTCCGCGGGAAGCTAAAGAGACCCAGTACTTC
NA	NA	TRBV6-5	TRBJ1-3	CARVRDNSGNTIYF	TGTGCCAGGGTCAGGGATAACTCTGGAAACACCATATATTTT
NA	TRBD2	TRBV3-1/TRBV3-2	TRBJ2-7	CASSQDRNSLAGVNEQYF	TGTGCCAGCAGCCAAGATCGAAACTCTCTAGCGGGAGTAAACGAGCAGTACTTC
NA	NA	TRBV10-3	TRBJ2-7	CAISERGYEQYF	TGTGCCATCAGTGAGAGAGGGTACGAGCAGTACTTC
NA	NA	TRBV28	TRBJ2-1	CASSFPRPQVGNEQFF	TGTGCCAGCAGTTTTCCCCGCCCCCAGGTGGGCAATGAGCAGTTCTTC
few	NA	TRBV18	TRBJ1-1	CASSPYSPGLPNTEAFF	TGTGCCAGCTCACCTTACTCGCCGGGACTTCCGAACACTGAAGCTTTCTTT
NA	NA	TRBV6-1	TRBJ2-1	CASSEGRSEQFF	TGTGCCAGCAGTGAAGGGAGGTCTGAGCAGTTCTTC
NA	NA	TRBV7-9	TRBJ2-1	CASSWPTGRSSYNEQFF	TGTGCCAGCAGCTGGCCAACAGGCCGGAGCTCCTACAATGAGCAGTTCTTC
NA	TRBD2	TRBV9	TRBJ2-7	CASSVASGSHYEQYF	TGTGCCAGCAGCGTAGCTAGCGGGAGCCACTACGAGCAGTACTTC
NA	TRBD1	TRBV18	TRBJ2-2	CASSPLPQGARTGELFF	TGTGCCAGCTCACCACTTCCACAGGGGGCTCGCACCGGGGAGCTGTTTTTT
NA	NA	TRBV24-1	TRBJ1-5	CATSDDYRNQPQHF	TGTGCCACCAGTGACGATTACAGGAATCAGCCCCAGCATTTT
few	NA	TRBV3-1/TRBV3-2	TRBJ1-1	CASSQLEGTWGTEAFF	TGTGCCAGCAGCCAACTCGAAGGGACATGGGGCACTGAAGCTTTCTTT
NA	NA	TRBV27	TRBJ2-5	CASSPRERALETQYF	TGTGCCAGCAGCCCTCGTGAGCGGGCATTAGAGACCCAGTACTTC
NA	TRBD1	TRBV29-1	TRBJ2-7	CSVTGGGKTYEQYF	TGCAGCGTGACAGGGGGCGGCAAAACCTACGAGCAGTACTTC
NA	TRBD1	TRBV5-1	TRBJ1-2	CASATGGNNYGYTF	TGCGCCAGTGCGACAGGGGGCAATAACTATGGCTACACCTTC
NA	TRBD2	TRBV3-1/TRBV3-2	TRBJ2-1	CASRQIAGGRYNEQFF	TGTGCCAGCAGACAAATAGCGGGAGGTCGCTACAATGAGCAGTTCTTC
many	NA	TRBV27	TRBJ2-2	CASSLFPGGELFF	TGTGCCAGCAGTTTATTTCCGGGCGGGGAGCTGTTTTTT
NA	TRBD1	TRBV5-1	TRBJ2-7	CASSPTSTQGAYEQYF	TGCGCCAGCAGCCCTACTTCAACGCAGGGGGCCTACGAGCAGTACTTC
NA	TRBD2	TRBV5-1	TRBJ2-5	CASSLVAGTSKVQYF	TGCGCCAGCAGCTTGGTAGCAGGGACTAGCAAGGTCCAGTACTTC
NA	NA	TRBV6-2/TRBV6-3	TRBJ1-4	CASSFYREGDEKLFF	TGTGCCAGCAGCTTCTACAGGGAGGGTGATGAAAAACTGTTTTTT
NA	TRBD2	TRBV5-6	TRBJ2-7	CASSVPGTISYEQYF	TGTGCCAGCTCAGTCCCAGGGACTATTTCCTACGAGCAGTACTTC
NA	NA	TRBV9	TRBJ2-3	CASSVAGSSDTQYF	TGTGCCAGCAGCGTAGCGGGAAGCTCAGATACGCAGTATTTT
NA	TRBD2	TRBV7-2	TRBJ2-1	CASSLGYGGRRPYNEQFF	TGTGCCAGCAGCTTAGGGTATGGCGGGAGGCGGCCCTACAATGAGCAGTTCTTC
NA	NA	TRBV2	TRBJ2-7	CATTQGTYEQYF	TGTGCCACCACACAGGGAACCTACGAGCAGTACTTC
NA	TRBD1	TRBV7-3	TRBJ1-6	CASSKDRANSPLHF	TGTGCCAGCAGCAAGGACAGGGCTAATTCACCCCTCCACTTT
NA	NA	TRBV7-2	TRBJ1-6	CASSLGPGNSPLHF	TGTGCCAGCAGCTTAGGCCCGGGTAACTCACCCCTCCACTTT
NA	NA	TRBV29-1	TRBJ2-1	CSVEGGTYNEQFF	TGCAGCGTTGAAGGGGGCACCTACAATGAGCAGTTCTTC
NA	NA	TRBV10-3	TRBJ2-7	CAISEFSQRGHSYEQYF	TGTGCCATCAGTGAGTTTTCACAGCGGGGACACTCCTACGAGCAGTACTTC
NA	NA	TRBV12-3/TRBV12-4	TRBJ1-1	CASSNGQYEAFF	TGTGCCAGCAGCAATGGACAGTATGAAGCTTTCTTT